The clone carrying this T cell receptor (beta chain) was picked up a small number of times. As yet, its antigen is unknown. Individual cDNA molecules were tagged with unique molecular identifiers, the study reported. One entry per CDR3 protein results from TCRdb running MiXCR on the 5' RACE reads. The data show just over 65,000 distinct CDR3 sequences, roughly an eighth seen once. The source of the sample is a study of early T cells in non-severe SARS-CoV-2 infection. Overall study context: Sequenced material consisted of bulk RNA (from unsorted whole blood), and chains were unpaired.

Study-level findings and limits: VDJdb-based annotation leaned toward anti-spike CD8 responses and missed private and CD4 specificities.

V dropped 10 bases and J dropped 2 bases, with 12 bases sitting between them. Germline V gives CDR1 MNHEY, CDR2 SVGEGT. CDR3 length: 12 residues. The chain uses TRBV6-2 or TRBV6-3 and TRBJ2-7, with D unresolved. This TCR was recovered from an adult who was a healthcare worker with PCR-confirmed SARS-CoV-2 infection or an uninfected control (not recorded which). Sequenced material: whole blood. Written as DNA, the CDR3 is TGTGCCACGCAGCGCGGTACCTACGAGCAGTACTTC. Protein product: CATQRGTYEQYF.